The clone carrying this T cell receptor (beta chain) has at least ten counts. Template switching added a universal primer site; cDNA carried unique molecular identifiers. TCRdb reprocessed the 5' RACE reads with MiXCR, giving one entry per CDR3 protein. The repertoire holds 690,000 or so distinct CDR3 sequences, with around 6% as singletons. The data stem from a study of identical twins. The CDR3 loop spans 16 amino acids. The V segment lost 7 bases and the J segment 1 base; nucleotides outside the gene matches: 9. J is TRBJ2-1 and V is TRBV12-3 or TRBV12-4; 8 nucleotides agree with TRBD2. This receptor was taken from a man between 18 and 35 years old in good health. Source material: naive T cells sorted from blood. CDR3 bases: TGTGCCAGCAAGAGCAACAGCGGGAGATCCTACAATGAGCAGTTCTTC. Translation gives CASKSNSGRSYNEQFF.